The next 6 T cell receptor beta chains were all read from a single sample in a study of blood T cell repertoires in COVID-19. Profiled with immunoSEQ multiplex PCR; TCRdb holds only in-frame clones, not every one. This table has some 80,000 clones, about 76% appearing once. The sequencing input was peripheral blood. The receptors shown here come from a man older than 75 with acute or convalescent COVID-19.

The chain employs TRBV5-4 and TRBJ2-1, with 7 positions matching TRBD2. V gave up 6 bases and J gave up 9 bases; unmatched junction bases: 12. Germline V gene sequence: CDR1 SGHNT, CDR2 YYREEE (reference sequence). The CDR3 is 14 amino acids. CDR3 sequence: CASIGVGGRREQFF. The CDR3 coding sequence is TGTGCCAGCATTGGGGTAGGCGGGAGACGTGAGCAGTTCTTC.

The chain employs TRBV6-5 and TRBJ2-3; 9 nucleotides align to TRBD2. Trimming removed 0 bases from V and 8 bases from J; junction bases left unmatched: 9. This CDR3 is 16 amino acids long. The germline CDR1 and CDR2 sequences are MNHEY and SVGAGI. Here the CDR3 DNA reads TGTGCCAGCAGTTACTCGATGCATAGCGGGAGTGGTACGCAGTATTTT. This encodes CASSYSMHSGSGTQYF.

The gene calls are TRBV5-6 and TRBJ1-5; 10 bases fit TRBD1. V was pared by 4 bases and J by 0 bases, with 13 bases of the junction left unmatched. Germline assignment: CDR1 SGHDT and CDR2 YYEEEE. This CDR3 region has 19 residues. CDR3 protein: CASSLGQGDPRYSNQPQHF. In nucleotides, the CDR3 is TGTGCCAGCAGCCTCGGACAGGGGGACCCACGCTATAGCAATCAGCCCCAGCATTTT.

This chain uses TRBV30 with TRBJ1-5; TRBD1 might be the D (5 bases). This CDR3 has 16 amino acids. The V gene lost 0 bases and the J gene lost 5 bases, with 17 bases spanning the gap. Germline V gene data show CDR1 as GTSNPN and CDR2 as SVGIG (reference sequence). This chain's CDR3 is CAWSVKLYGGDQPQHF. Here the CDR3 DNA reads TGTGCCTGGAGTGTGAAATTATACGGGGGGGATCAGCCCCAGCATTTT.

The sample holds one count of this clone. The V and J genes are TRBV6-2 or TRBV6-3 and TRBJ2-6, with D perhaps TRBD1 (5 bases). Trimming removed 6 bases at V and 1 base at J, with 19 bases between. There are 18 residues in the CDR3. CDR1 is MNHEY, CDR2 SVGEGT, per germline. The CDR3 coding sequence is TGTGCCAGCAGCCACAGAATTGGGGCGCGGTCTGGGGCCAACGTCCTGACTTTC. Protein product: CASSHRIGARSGANVLTF.

CDR3 loop: CASSELGENTEAFF. The CDR3 DNA is TGCGCCAGCAGTGAGTTAGGGGAGAACACTGAAGCTTTCTTT. The chain couples TRBV10-2 to TRBJ1-1; TRBD1 might be the D (5 bases). Trimming stripped 1 base from V and 1 base from J, with 7 bases between. This CDR3 is built from 14 residues. The germline V gene encodes CDR1 WSHSY and CDR2 SAAADI.